The 4 T cell receptor beta chains in this list originate from one sample, sequenced in a study of shared clonotypes between healthy human individuals. The data were produced by immunoSEQ multiplex PCR, yet TCRdb's version contains in-frame clones alone and is incomplete. Among 2 million to 2.5 million clones listed, 90% to 97% were seen once. Sequencing input: naive CD4+ T cells sorted from blood. Subset in this sample: CD45RA+ positively selected. These receptors came from a man aged 18 to 30 in good health.

This clone was detected once. V gene TRBV2 combines with J gene TRBJ1-5; no definite D call. Germline V lookup: CDR1 SNHLY, CDR2 FYNNEI. The CDR3 is made up of 15 amino acids. Between the trimmed V and J ends, which lost 8 bases and 3 bases, there was a span of 17 bases. The CDR3 sequence: CASQKASEANQPQHF. The CDR3 nucleotides read TGTGCCAGCCAGAAGGCCTCGGAGGCCAATCAGCCCCAGCATTTT.

Here the CDR3 reads CASSRQLGGTASYNEQFF. The CDR3 bases are TGCGCCAGCAGCCGTCAACTCGGCGGGACGGCCTCCTACAATGAGCAGTTCTTC. The chain has TRBV4-3 and TRBJ2-1; the D gene is possibly TRBD2 (6 bases). V dropped 4 bases and J dropped 0 bases, with 19 bases sitting between them. This CDR3 spans 18 amino acids. Germline V lookup: CDR1 LGHNA, CDR2 YSLEER.

The chain joins TRBV5-6 to TRBJ1-1; tentatively, D is TRBD1 (6 bases). V was clipped by 1 base and J by 5 bases, with 15 bases between them. CDR1 SGHDT and CDR2 YYEEEE come from the germline V gene. CDR3 size: 15 residues. The CDR3 DNA follows: TGTGCCAGCAGCTTGCTGCGGGGGGCGATTACTGAAGCTTTCTTT. Translation gives CASSLLRGAITEAFF.

The chain joins TRBV7-2 to TRBJ2-7; the D gene could be TRBD1 or TRBD2 (6 bases each). The CDR3 is made up of 15 amino acids. Germline-derived CDR1 and CDR2 are SGHTA and FQGNSA. V gave up 3 bases and J gave up 6 bases, with 18 bases separating them. CDR3 nucleotides: TGTGCCAGCAGCTTTGGGGGGCTTAGTTTAGGCGAGCAGTACTTC. Its translation: CASSFGGLSLGEQYF.